This TCR beta chain was profiled in a study of blood T cell repertoires in COVID-19. Whole-study context: Spain, Italy and the United States supplied samples that represented acute and convalescent COVID-19. Sources were T cells, B-cell-depleted T cells, or PBMCs; the material itself was cDNA or gDNA.

Germline V gene data show CDR1 as MDHEN and CDR2 as SYDVKM. V shed 4 bases and J shed 6 bases, with 12 bases lying between them. CDR3 size: 13 residues. Source study methods: Cell counts per sample came from amplifying reference gene primers. The method was immunoSEQ multiplex PCR; TCRdb's version includes in-frame clones alone and lacks a portion of them. That table gives V, J and clone size, and the DNA gave D and trimming. The sample yields roughly 350,000 clones, approximately 88% seen once. The sequence was collected from a woman aged 45-59 years with active or convalescent COVID-19. This chain uses TRBV28 with TRBJ1-2; the D gene is possibly TRBD1 (5 bases). The sample consisted of peripheral blood. The CDR3 nucleotides are TGTGCCAGCAGTTCTCAGGGTATCGATGGCTACACCTTC. Translated: CASSSQGIDGYTF.